The 13 T cell receptor beta chains reported below all come from one sample, sequenced in a study of cytomegalovirus exposure and HLA in healthy donors. The PCR was carried out with 60 Vbeta primers and 13 Jbeta primers. Using immunoSEQ multiplex PCR, the repertoire was profiled, and TCRdb retains in-frame clones only, with some absent. This repertoire shows over 150,000 clones, roughly 77% found once; its top ten account for around 3.3%. The sample was PBMCs. Receptors were obtained from a woman in her twenties or thirties in good health and CMV-seropositive.

J is TRBJ2-5 and V is TRBV11-2, with 13 nucleotides matching TRBD2. V lost 5 bases, J lost 7 bases, and 10 bases stayed unmatched. The CDR3 is 16 residues long. CDR1 is SGHAT, CDR2 FQNNGV, per germline. The CDR3 sequence: CASSPRLAGGQGTQYF. The CDR3, as DNA: TGTGCCAGCAGCCCCAGACTAGCGGGAGGTCAGGGGACCCAGTACTTC.

V and J are TRBV27 and TRBJ1-1; 9 bases agree with TRBD1. V was pared by 2 bases and J by 10 bases, with 8 bases of the junction left unmatched. This CDR3 comprises 14 residues. Germline CDR1 MNHEY, CDR2 SMNVEV (reference sequence). CDR3 nucleotide sequence: TGTGCCAGCAGTTTACTCCCTCTACAGGGGGCAGCTTTCTTT. Translation gives CASSLLPLQGAAFF.

The V gene is TRBV4-2, the J gene TRBJ1-6; 7 bases align to TRBD1. The CDR3 runs 16 residues. The germline V gene encodes CDR1 LGHNA and CDR2 YNFKEQ. The trim removed 0 bases at V and 6 bases at J, leaving 5 bases unmatched. DNA for the CDR3: TGTGCCAGCAGCCAAGACCCGACAGGGCTTAATTCACCCCTCCACTTT. This gives the protein CASSQDPTGLNSPLHF.

The chain carries TRBV28 and TRBJ2-2; 8 nucleotides match TRBD2. V lost 7 bases to trimming and J lost 4 bases; unmatched junction nucleotides: 8. The CDR3 length is 15 residues. Germline V gene lookup returns CDR1 MDHEN and CDR2 SYDVKM. CDR3 bases: TGTGCCAGCATGGCCAGCGGGAGAGTCACCGGGGAGCTGTTTTTT. Amino acid sequence: CASMASGRVTGELFF.

This clone has only a few counts. The V call is TRBV28, the J call TRBJ1-1; TRBD1 aligns across 7 bases. Germline CDR1 and CDR2: MDHEN and SYDVKM. This CDR3 is 11 amino acids long. V gave up 8 bases and J gave up 7 bases; unmatched junction bases: 4. The CDR3 reads CASQGQREAFF. As DNA, the CDR3 is TGTGCCAGCCAGGGACAGCGTGAAGCTTTCTTT.

The chain is built from TRBV6-5 and TRBJ1-2; 7 bases are a match to TRBD1. There are 13 residues in the CDR3. The germline gives CDR1 MNHEY, CDR2 SVGAGI. With V trimmed by 7 bases and J by 4 bases, 6 bases remained unmatched. CDR3 protein: CASTPTGTYGYTF. CDR3 nucleotide sequence: TGTGCCAGCACCCCGACAGGGACCTATGGCTACACCTTC.

The genes are TRBV5-1 and TRBJ2-7; 12 bases map to TRBD2. V was pared by 3 bases and J by 2 bases, with 12 bases of the junction left unmatched. This CDR3 is 18 amino acids long. From germline, CDR1 is SGHRS and CDR2 YFSETQ. Here the CDR3 DNA reads TGCGCCAGCAGCTCCCCGGGACTAGCGGGTTTCGGAACCTACGAGCAGTACTTC. The encoded protein is CASSSPGLAGFGTYEQYF.

V gene TRBV7-9 combines with J gene TRBJ1-1; D gene ambiguous. Trimming left V 5 bases short and J 1 base short, with 11 bases between. Germline lookup yields CDR1 SEHNR and CDR2 FQNEAQ (reference sequence). The CDR3 length is 14 residues. CDR3 region: CASSPLRENTEAFF. The CDR3 DNA reads TGTGCCAGCAGCCCCCTCCGCGAGAACACTGAAGCTTTCTTT.

The chain joins TRBV2 to TRBJ2-1; D is possibly TRBD2 (6 bases). The CDR3 consists of 15 residues. Germline lookup yields CDR1 SNHLY and CDR2 FYNNEI. The V end was cut by 6 bases, the J end by 7 bases, with 19 bases between. The CDR3 spells CASRPPRESDNEQFF. As DNA, the CDR3 is TGTGCCAGCAGGCCCCCCCGGGAGTCCGATAATGAGCAGTTCTTC.

DNA for the CDR3: TGTGCCAGCAGCGGCGGACAGGGCCTTTCCTACGAGCAGTACTTC. It translates to CASSGGQGLSYEQYF. J is TRBJ2-7 and V is TRBV9; 8 bases fit TRBD1. This CDR3 contains 15 residues. After removal of 3 bases from V and 1 base from J, the junction contained 6 bases not matched to a gene. Germline CDR1 reads SGDLS; CDR2 reads YYNGEE.

This clone was seen a handful of times. The chain employs TRBV6-1 and TRBJ2-7; D is undetermined. The V gene lost 3 bases and the J gene lost 3 bases, with 3 bases spanning the gap. The germline CDR1 and CDR2 sequences are MNHNS and SASEGT. The CDR3 is 11 residues long. The CDR3 is CASSDHYEQYF. CDR3 bases: TGTGCCAGCAGTGACCACTACGAGCAGTACTTC.

The chain recombines TRBV2 with TRBJ2-5, with D perhaps TRBD2 (6 bases). The V end lost 0 bases, the J end lost 6 bases, and 11 bases lay between the germline ends. CDR3 size: 14 residues. Germline CDR1 SNHLY, CDR2 FYNNEI. DNA of the CDR3: TGTGCCAGCAGTGAAGCAGGCGGGAAAAAGACCCAGTACTTC. Its protein is CASSEAGGKKTQYF.

The V call is TRBV7-8, the J call TRBJ2-2, with D possibly matching TRBD1 (6 bases). Germline CDR1 is SGHVS and CDR2 is FQNEAQ. V shed 1 base and J shed 1 base, with 10 bases lying between them. The CDR3 loop spans 16 amino acids. The CDR3 region has the DNA TGTGCCAGCAGCTTAGAAGGGGGAGTGAACACCGGGGAGCTGTTTTTT. Its protein is CASSLEGGVNTGELFF.